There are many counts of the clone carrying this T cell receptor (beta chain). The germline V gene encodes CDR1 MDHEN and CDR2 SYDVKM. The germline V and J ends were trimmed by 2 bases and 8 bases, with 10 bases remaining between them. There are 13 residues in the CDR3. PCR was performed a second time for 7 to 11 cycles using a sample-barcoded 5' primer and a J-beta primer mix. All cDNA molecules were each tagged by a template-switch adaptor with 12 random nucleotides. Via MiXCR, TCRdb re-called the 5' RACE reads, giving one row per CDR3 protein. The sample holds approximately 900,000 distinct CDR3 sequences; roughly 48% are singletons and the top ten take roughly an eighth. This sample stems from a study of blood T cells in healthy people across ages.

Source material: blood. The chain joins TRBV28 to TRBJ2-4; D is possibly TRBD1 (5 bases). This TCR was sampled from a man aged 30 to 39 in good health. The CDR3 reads CASSLQGPDIQYF. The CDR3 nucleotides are TGTGCCAGCAGTTTACAGGGTCCGGACATTCAGTACTTC.